The 18 T cell receptor beta chains reported below all come from one sample, sequenced in a study of blood T cell repertoires in COVID-19. This table comes from immunoSEQ multiplex PCR, and its TCRdb copy is limited to in-frame clones, with some not included. Of 76,000 or so clones listed, approximately 88% are singletons. Sample: peripheral blood. The origin of the receptors is a man younger than 40 with acute or convalescent COVID-19.

J is TRBJ2-5 and V is TRBV19; 9 bases are shared with TRBD1. The V gene end was trimmed by 9 bases and the J gene end by 3 bases; junction bases not matched to a gene: 11. This CDR3 has 15 residues. CDR1 LNHDA and CDR2 SQIVND come from the germline V gene (reference sequence). The DNA of the CDR3 is TGTGCCAGCTTACAACCGGGACAGGGAAAAGAGACCCAGTACTTC. It specifies CASLQPGQGKETQYF.

V is TRBV5-1 and J is TRBJ2-5; the match to TRBD1 covers 8 bases. Trimming took 0 bases from V and 7 from J; bases not matched to a gene: 8. Germline assignment: CDR1 SGHRS and CDR2 YFSETQ. The CDR3 has 15 amino acids. The CDR3 DNA follows: TGCGCCAGCAGCTTGGCACAGGGGGTTTCGGGGACCCAGTACTTC. This sequence encodes CASSLAQGVSGTQYF.

J is TRBJ1-1 and V is TRBV28, with TRBD1 matching over 7 bases. The ends lost 3 bases at V and 5 bases at J; junction bases unmatched: 3. Germline V CDR1 and CDR2: MDHEN, SYDVKM. CDR3 size: 13 residues. The CDR3 bases are TGTGCCAGCAGTTTGAGGGGGCTGACTGAAGCTTTCTTT. This encodes CASSLRGLTEAFF.

V gene TRBV5-1 combines with J gene TRBJ1-5; 7 nucleotides agree with TRBD1. Trimming took 0 bases from V and 3 from J; bases not matched to a gene: 3. Per germline, CDR1 SGHRS and CDR2 YFSETQ. This CDR3 has 15 residues. CDR3 nucleotides: TGCGCCAGCAGCTTGGGACAGGGAATCAATCAGCCCCAGCATTTT. This sequence encodes CASSLGQGINQPQHF.

The CDR3 is CASSLGVGGTASGEQFF. The CDR3 DNA is TGTGCCAGCAGCTTGGGCGTAGGGGGGACAGCTTCTGGTGAGCAGTTCTTC. The chain uses TRBV5-5 and TRBJ2-1; weak D call: TRBD1 (7 bases). Trimming pared 0 bases from V and 9 bases from J, leaving 22 bases between. Looked up from germline, CDR1 is SGHKS and CDR2 is YYEKEE (reference sequence). The CDR3 has 17 amino acids. The complete variable domain, with remaining parts taken from reference TRBV5-5 and TRBJ2-1, reads DAGVTQSPTHLIKTRGQQVTLRCSPISGHKSVSWYQQVLGQGPQFIFQYYEKEERGRGNFPDRFSARQFPNYSSELNVNALLLGDSALYLCASSLGVGGTASGEQFFGPGTRLTVL.

The chain recombines TRBV6-4 with TRBJ1-1; no firm D call. The CDR3 is made up of 8 amino acids. The V gene's germline CDR1 is MRHNA and CDR2 SNTAGT. V lost 9 bases and J 8 bases, leaving 4 bases between the germline ends. The CDR3 DNA reads as TGTGCCAGGTTAGAAGCTTTCTTT. Translated: CARLEAFF.

The chain carries TRBV27 and TRBJ1-5; D perhaps matches TRBD1 (5 bases). The CDR3 consists of 14 residues. V was clipped by 2 bases and J by 6 bases, with 11 bases between them. The germline CDR1 and CDR2 sequences are MNHEY and SMNVEV (reference sequence). In nucleotides, the CDR3 is TGTGCCAGCAGTTTAGTGGGGGGTCCTCAGCCCCAGCATTTT. Translating it yields CASSLVGGPQPQHF.

This sequence joins TRBV25-1 and TRBJ2-7; 9 bases match TRBD1. This CDR3 contains 14 residues. The V gene's germline CDR1 is MGHDK and CDR2 SYGVNS. The junction had 7 bases not matched to a gene; V was cut back by 5 bases and J by 5 bases. CDR3 nucleotides: TGTGCCAGCAGTTGGGGACAGGGTTTCCACGAGCAGTACTTC. Amino acid sequence: CASSWGQGFHEQYF.

This rearrangement joins TRBV30 to TRBJ1-4, with no clear D. This CDR3 region has 12 residues. Germline V gives CDR1 GTSNPN, CDR2 SVGIG (reference sequence). V was shortened by 2 bases and J by 8 bases, with 9 bases between the two germline ends. CDR3 sequence (DNA): TGTGCCTGGAGTATACGAGTGGAAAAACTGTTTTTT. Amino acid sequence: CAWSIRVEKLFF.

This clone has more than one count but fewer than ten. The chain combines TRBV7-9 with TRBJ2-7; 8 nucleotides match TRBD1. The CDR3 runs 14 residues. The J segment lost 2 bases and the V segment lost 6 bases, leaving 6 bases of the junction unmatched. Germline assignment: CDR1 SEHNR and CDR2 FQNEAQ (reference sequence). The CDR3 loop reads CASRPGQGAYEQYF. Here the CDR3 DNA reads TGTGCCAGCAGACCTGGACAGGGTGCCTACGAGCAGTACTTC. Drawing the rest from reference TRBV7-9 and TRBJ2-7, the complete variable domain is DTGVSQNPRHKITKRGQNVTFRCDPISEHNRLYWYRQTLGQGPEFLTYFQNEAQLEKSRLLSDRFSAERPKGSFSTLEIQRTEQGDSAMYLCASRPGQGAYEQYFGPGTRLTVT.

This clone was seen once. The chain joins TRBV4-3 to TRBJ2-3; 8 positions agree with TRBD1. Germline V gives CDR1 LGHNA, CDR2 YSLEER. This CDR3 is 18 amino acids long. The V and J ends lost 0 bases and 3 bases, in that order; junction bases with no gene match: 11. CDR3 sequence: CASSQDLGQESLTDTQYF. CDR3 DNA sequence: TGCGCCAGCAGCCAAGACCTGGGACAGGAGAGCCTTACAGATACGCAGTATTTT.

V gene TRBV29-1 combines with J gene TRBJ2-1; no firm D call. Trimming removed 7 bases at V and 7 bases at J, with 20 bases between. The CDR3 covers 14 residues. Germline CDR1 is SQVTM and CDR2 is ANQGSEA. The CDR3 sequence is CSATYRSTLNEQFF. Here the CDR3 DNA reads TGCAGCGCTACTTACCGCTCGACTTTGAATGAGCAGTTCTTC.

The V call is TRBV5-4, the J call TRBJ2-1; possible D gene TRBD2, 6 bases. This CDR3 is 16 amino acids long. Germline V CDR1 and CDR2: SGHNT, YYREEE (reference sequence). Trimming pared 3 bases from V and 5 bases from J, leaving 18 bases between. CDR3 DNA sequence: TGTGCCAGCAGCTCTGTTTACCGCGGGACGCACAATGAGCAGTTCTTC. This gives the protein CASSSVYRGTHNEQFF.

The genes are TRBV18 and TRBJ1-6; D uncertain. Trimming cost V 0 bases and J 11 bases, with 14 bases left between them. This CDR3 comprises 15 residues. Germline loops: CDR1 KGHSH, CDR2 LQKENI. The CDR3 sequence is CASSPPFTAGPPLHF. In DNA form, the CDR3 reads TGTGCCAGCTCACCACCGTTCACCGCAGGTCCACCCCTCCACTTT.

The chain employs TRBV7-2 and TRBJ2-1; D unclear. V was pared by 1 base and J by 5 bases, with 3 bases between. This CDR3 contains 12 residues. Germline values: CDR1 SGHTA, CDR2 FQGNSA. For the CDR3, the DNA is TGTGCCAGCAGCTTAGGTAACAATGAGCAGTTCTTC. This sequence encodes CASSLGNNEQFF.

The gene calls are TRBV5-1 and TRBJ1-1, with TRBD1 as a possible D gene (5 bases). Looked up from germline, CDR1 is SGHRS and CDR2 is YFSETQ. The CDR3 is 13 amino acids. V dropped 7 bases and J dropped 0 bases, with 10 bases sitting between them. CDR3 amino acids: CASSRGVNTEAFF. CDR3 DNA: TGCGCCAGCTCGCGGGGGGTGAACACTGAAGCTTTCTTT.

The chain has TRBV5-4 and TRBJ2-2; D unclear. The V end lost 5 bases, the J end lost 8 bases, and 10 bases lay between the germline ends. Germline loops: CDR1 SGHNT, CDR2 YYREEE (reference sequence). The length of the CDR3 is 12 residues. CDR3 loop: CASSPTEGELFF. The CDR3 coding sequence is TGTGCCAGCAGTCCGACGGAGGGGGAGCTGTTTTTT.

About this clone itself: Other nucleotide sequences in the sample specify the same CDR3. This chain joins TRBV5-1 and TRBJ2-3; D remains ambiguous. V was trimmed by 4 bases and J by 0 bases, leaving 9 bases between them. This CDR3 is 14 amino acids long. CDR1 and CDR2 (germline): SGHRS, YFSETQ. CDR3 sequence reads: CASSPLQSTDTQYF. In DNA, the CDR3 is TGCGCCAGCAGCCCCTTACAGAGCACAGATACGCAGTATTTT.